The 21 T cell receptor beta chains reported below all come from one sample, sequenced in a study of T cells in Graves' hyperthyroidism and ophthalmopathy (dated by TCRdb to the late 2010s). The library was prepared using multiplex PCR. Sequencing used an Illumina HiSeq 2000. TCR beta CDR3 regions were amplified from RNA transcripts. For the first round of RT-PCR on the TCR CDR3, the HTBI primer set was used together with the Qiagen OneStep RT-PCR kit. Using fastp trimming at Q25 and MiXCR clonotype assembly, TCRdb reanalyzed the public sequencing data and kept in-frame beta chains. Rows with one shared CDR3 protein collapse into an entry with the most common genes and DNA. In all, the sample holds approximately 400,000 distinct CDR3 sequences, and 15% of those were seen once. Clones ranked in the top ten supply over 25% of the sample. Specimen: blood. Receptors were obtained from a woman aged 25 to 39 with Graves' hyperthyroidism.

The J gene is TRBJ2-2, the V gene TRBV13, with 10 bases that match TRBD2. The V and J ends lost 6 bases and 1 base, in that order; junction bases with no gene match: 5. The CDR3 is 16 residues long. CDR1 and CDR2 (germline): PRHDT, FYEKMQ (reference sequence). In DNA, the CDR3 is TGTGCCAGCAGTTTGTGGACTAGCGGGAACACCGGGGAGCTGTTTTTT. Residues: CASSLWTSGNTGELFF.

The table lists this clonotype with a few counts. This sequence joins TRBV20-1 and TRBJ2-6; 7 nucleotides agree with TRBD2. J was trimmed by 3 bases and V by 3 bases; bases with no gene match: 2. The CDR3 extends over 14 amino acids. CDR1 and CDR2 (germline): DFQATT, SNEGSKA (reference sequence). CDR3 DNA: TGCAGTGCTAGTCGGGGGGATGGGGCCAACGTCCTGACTTTC. Translation gives CSASRGDGANVLTF.

The chain combines TRBV20-1 with TRBJ1-3; a weak D match, TRBD1 (6 bases). Germline CDR1 is DFQATT and CDR2 is SNEGSKA (reference sequence). The CDR3 has 13 amino acids. Trimming shortened V by 6 bases and J by 1 base, and 10 bases separated the two germline ends. This chain's CDR3 is CSAWTVSGNTIYF. The CDR3 nucleotides read TGCAGTGCCTGGACAGTTTCTGGAAACACCATATATTTT.

The chain employs TRBV6-1 and TRBJ1-5; D not certain. This CDR3 comprises 14 residues. V dropped 8 bases and J dropped 0 bases, with 11 bases sitting between them. The germline V gene has CDR1 MNHNS and CDR2 SASEGT. The CDR3 nucleotides are TGTGCCAGCGTCGGGCACGGTAGCAATCAGCCCCAGCATTTT. Translation gives CASVGHGSNQPQHF.

This clonotype has more than one count but fewer than ten. Germline and junction disagree at one end, which may indicate a read error. This sequence joins TRBV4-1 and TRBJ1-1, with D unclear. Germline V gives CDR1 MGHRA, CDR2 YSYEKL. The CDR3 is made up of 12 amino acids. The CDR3 loop reads CANSQDGDEAFF. DNA for the CDR3: TGCGCCAACAGCCAAGATGGTGATGAAGCTTTCTTT.

This clonotype came up a few times. The chain links TRBV12-3 or TRBV12-4 to TRBJ2-3, with TRBD1 identical over 9 bases. Trimming cost V 5 bases and J 3 bases; bases outside gene matches: 6. The CDR3 sequence is 15 residues long. CDR3 region: CASSQGQGTTDTQYF. The CDR3 nucleotides read TGTGCCAGCAGTCAAGGACAGGGGACAACAGATACGCAGTATTTT.

This clonotype appeared many times. CDR3 coding DNA: TGTGCCAGCATGGGACAGCAAGAGACCCAGTACTTC. Its translation is CASMGQQETQYF. V usage is TRBV6-1 and J usage is TRBJ2-5; 7 bases are shared with TRBD1. Germline CDR1 and CDR2: MNHNS and SASEGT. The CDR3 runs 12 residues. V lost 7 bases and J lost 2; bases outside the gene matches: 1.

This clonotype showed up many times. The chain joins TRBV11-2 to TRBJ1-6, with D possibly matching TRBD1 (5 bases). Germline values: CDR1 SGHAT, CDR2 FQNNGV. This CDR3 has 14 amino acids. Trimming removed 7 bases from V and 9 bases from J, with 16 bases in between. CDR3 protein: CASTSGYGASPLHF. The CDR3 DNA reads TGTGCCAGCACCTCGGGATACGGGGCTTCACCCCTCCACTTT.

This clonotype occurred many times. The chain uses TRBV6-1 and TRBJ2-1; D is uncertain. The CDR3 spans 15 residues. Trimming removed 3 bases from V and 6 bases from J, with 15 bases in between. Germline lookup yields CDR1 MNHNS and CDR2 SASEGT. In nucleotides, the CDR3 is TGTGCCAGCAGTGAGTCCGACCACCCCATCAATGAGCAGTTCTTC. Protein: CASSESDHPINEQFF.

The chain recombines TRBV28 with TRBJ1-1; 7 bases fit TRBD1. J gave up 4 bases and V 4 bases, and 9 bases lay outside the gene matches. Germline CDR1 MDHEN, CDR2 SYDVKM. There are 15 residues in the CDR3. CDR3 sequence: CASSSRQGTFTEAFF. The CDR3 nucleotides read TGTGCCAGCAGTTCTAGACAGGGAACTTTCACTGAAGCTTTCTTT.

This clonotype was seen a handful of times. The V gene is TRBV6-2 or TRBV6-3, the J gene TRBJ1-5, with D unresolved. There are 15 residues in the CDR3. Between the trimmed V and J ends, which lost 2 bases and 2 bases, there was a span of 10 bases. The germline CDR1 and CDR2 sequences are MNHEY and SVGEGT. CDR3 sequence: CASSYPTGRNQPQHF. The CDR3 region has the DNA TGTGCCAGCAGTTACCCGACGGGCCGCAATCAGCCCCAGCATTTT.

This clonotype showed up many times. V is TRBV13 and J is TRBJ1-5; D is unresolved. The CDR3 extends over 12 amino acids. V was trimmed by 4 bases and J by 7 bases, leaving 8 bases between them. CDR1 and CDR2 from the germline V gene are PRHDT and FYEKMQ (reference sequence). In DNA form, the CDR3 reads TGTGCCAGCAGCTCCGGGGTACAGCCCCAGCATTTT. This sequence encodes CASSSGVQPQHF.

This clonotype has a count of ten or more. The chain employs TRBV5-1 and TRBJ2-2; 7 nucleotides agree with TRBD1. Germline loops: CDR1 SGHRS, CDR2 YFSETQ. This CDR3 contains 16 residues. The V and J ends lost 3 bases and 0 bases, in that order; junction bases with no gene match: 5. CDR3 nucleotide sequence: TGCGCCAGCAGCTCGGGACAGAACGCGAACACCGGGGAGCTGTTTTTT. Translated: CASSSGQNANTGELFF.

This clonotype was counted a few times. The chain is built from TRBV19 and TRBJ2-1; D is unresolved. CDR3 size: 15 residues. Between the trimmed V and J ends, which lost 7 bases and 8 bases, there was a span of 21 bases. The germline V gene encodes CDR1 LNHDA and CDR2 SQIVND (reference sequence). The CDR3 DNA is TGTGCCAGTAACACCGGCCACCCGCCATATCATGAGCAGTTCTTC. Its translation is CASNTGHPPYHEQFF. Full variable domain (outside the CDR3, taken from reference TRBV19 and TRBJ2-1): DGGITQSPKYLFRKEGQNVTLSCEQNLNHDAMYWYRQDPGQGLRLIYYSQIVNDFQKGDIAEGYSVSREKKESFPLTVTSAQKNPTAFYLCASNTGHPPYHEQFFGPGTRLTVL.

V usage is TRBV4-1 and J usage is TRBJ2-1; 10 bases fit TRBD2. Unmatched junction bases numbered 11, after V lost 3 bases and J lost 9 bases. The CDR3 extends over 16 amino acids. Germline CDR1 reads MGHRA; CDR2 reads YSYEKL. CDR3 sequence reads: CASSHRPAGGPGEQFF. The CDR3 DNA follows: TGCGCCAGCAGCCACAGGCCAGCGGGAGGGCCGGGTGAGCAGTTCTTC.

This clonotype was recorded at least ten times. In DNA, the CDR3 is TGCGCCAGCAGCAAGGACAGGGGAGGCCACGAGCAGTACTTC. Its protein is CASSKDRGGHEQYF. The gene calls are TRBV5-1 and TRBJ2-7; 9 bases are a match to TRBD1. The junction had 7 bases not matched to a gene; V was cut back by 4 bases and J by 5 bases. The CDR3 covers 14 residues. Germline assignment: CDR1 SGHRS and CDR2 YFSETQ.

This sequence joins TRBV9 and TRBJ2-5, with 7 bases lining up with TRBD2. With V trimmed by 4 bases and J by 2 bases, 8 bases remained unmatched. From germline, CDR1 is SGDLS and CDR2 YYNGEE. This CDR3 has 15 residues. CDR3 residues: CASSTGTMMQETQYF. Written as DNA, the CDR3 is TGTGCCAGCAGCACCGGGACTATGATGCAAGAGACCCAGTACTTC.

The chain is built from TRBV11-2 and TRBJ1-6, with a tentative D call TRBD1 (5 bases). The germline gives CDR1 SGHAT, CDR2 FQNNGV. The CDR3 loop spans 20 amino acids. V lost 5 bases and J 1 base, leaving 24 bases between the germline ends. The CDR3 loop reads CASSLNSAGRGSSYNSPLHF. As DNA, the CDR3 is TGTGCCAGCAGCCTAAATTCGGCAGGGCGAGGGTCATCCTATAATTCACCCCTCCACTTT.

This clonotype appeared a few times. The chain is built from TRBV20-1 and TRBJ1-1; tentatively, D is TRBD1 (5 bases). The CDR3 has 15 amino acids. V lost 0 bases and J lost 1, with 12 bases in between. Germline V lookup: CDR1 DFQATT, CDR2 SNEGSKA (reference sequence). The CDR3 DNA sequence: TGCAGTGCTAGAGATGTAGGGGCACAGAACACTGAAGCTTTCTTT. It is translated as CSARDVGAQNTEAFF.

This clonotype was recorded a few times. The genes are TRBV7-2 and TRBJ2-2; 7 bases agree with TRBD1. After removal of 3 bases from V and 5 bases from J, the junction contained 6 bases not matched to a gene. The germline CDR1 and CDR2 sequences are SGHTA and FQGNSA. The CDR3 totals 15 residues. CDR3 residues: CASSLYGTDTGELFF. In nucleotides, the CDR3 is TGTGCCAGCAGCTTGTACGGGACAGATACCGGGGAGCTGTTTTTT.

This clonotype was observed a few times. DNA of the CDR3: TGTGCCAGCAGCCAAGAACTTTTAGACTACGAGCAGTACTTC. It encodes CASSQELLDYEQYF. The chain combines TRBV4-2 with TRBJ2-7; D gene uncertain. From germline, CDR1 is LGHNA and CDR2 YNFKEQ. V gave up 0 bases and J gave up 3 bases, with 9 bases separating them. The CDR3 length is 14 residues.